These 8 T cell receptor beta chains share one sample of origin, sequenced in a study of cytomegalovirus exposure and HLA in healthy donors. 60 Vbeta and 13 Jbeta primers were used in PCR. Clones were sequenced by immunoSEQ multiplex PCR, and TCRdb holds only the in-frame ones, with some missing. The data contain about 180,000 clones, over 70% of them seen just once; the ten biggest clones take up 2% to 2.5%. Sequenced material: PBMCs. These receptors came from a young woman in good health and CMV-seronegative.

The chain carries TRBV15 and TRBJ2-7, with 7 bases that match TRBD1. The CDR3 consists of 16 residues. Germline lookup yields CDR1 LNHNV and CDR2 YYDKDF (reference sequence). V lost 1 base and J lost 0; bases outside the gene matches: 6. This CDR3 reads CATSRGGTVISYEQYF. The CDR3 DNA follows: TGTGCCACCAGCAGAGGGGGGACAGTCATCTCCTACGAGCAGTACTTC.

The CDR3 DNA sequence: TGTGCCAGCAGCCTCGGGACTAGCGGAGATACGCAGTATTTT. Translating it yields CASSLGTSGDTQYF. This rearrangement joins TRBV7-7 to TRBJ2-3; 11 bases map to TRBD2. V trimming: 5 bases; J trimming: 5 bases; junction bases outside the gene matches: 3. This CDR3 is 14 amino acids long. Germline V gene data show CDR1 as SSHAT and CDR2 as FNYEAQ (reference sequence). Full variable domain (remainder filled in from reference TRBV7-7 and TRBJ2-3): GAGVSQSPRYKVTKRGQDVTLRCDPISSHATLYWYQQALGQGPEFLTYFNYEAQPDKSGLPSDRFSAERPEGSISTLTIQRTEQRDSAMYRCASSLGTSGDTQYFGPGTRLTVL.

The chain links TRBV30 to TRBJ1-5, with 10 nucleotides matching TRBD1. The CDR3 extends over 15 amino acids. J was trimmed by 5 bases and V by 5 bases; bases with no gene match: 9. Germline lookup yields CDR1 GTSNPN and CDR2 SVGIG (reference sequence). In nucleotides, the CDR3 is TGTGCCTGGTCGGTTCCGGGACAGGGGCATCAGCCCCAGCATTTT. It is translated as CAWSVPGQGHQPQHF.

This chain joins TRBV7-9 and TRBJ2-5; 7 bases match TRBD1. Germline trimming cut 5 bases from V and 5 bases from J; bases unmatched to any gene: 8. Germline loops: CDR1 SEHNR, CDR2 FQNEAQ (reference sequence). The length of the CDR3 is 14 residues. CDR3: CASSPGDSPETQYF. The CDR3 nucleotides read TGTGCCAGCAGCCCCGGGGACAGTCCGGAGACCCAGTACTTC.

The rearrangement uses TRBV27 and TRBJ1-5; TRBD1 agrees at 8 bases. Germline CDR1 reads MNHEY; CDR2 reads SMNVEV (reference sequence). V lost 6 bases, J lost 2 bases, and 6 bases stayed unmatched. The length of the CDR3 is 15 residues. CDR3 sequence reads: CASSSQGQGNQPQHF. The CDR3, as DNA: TGTGCCAGCAGCTCCCAGGGACAGGGCAATCAGCCCCAGCATTTT.

The chain employs TRBV5-4 and TRBJ1-2, with TRBD1 as a possible D gene (6 bases). The CDR3 consists of 13 residues. Germline CDR1 SGHNT, CDR2 YYREEE (reference sequence). Trimming removed 5 bases from V and 3 bases from J, with 11 bases in between. The CDR3 sequence is CASRQKGDYGYTF. The CDR3 DNA sequence: TGTGCCAGCAGACAGAAGGGGGACTATGGCTACACCTTC. Filled out from reference TRBV5-4 and TRBJ1-2, the complete variable domain reads ETGVTQSPTHLIKTRGQQVTLRCSSQSGHNTVSWYQQALGQGPQFIFQYYREEENGRGNFPPRFSGLQFPNYSSELNVNALELDDSALYLCASRQKGDYGYTFGSGTRLTVV.

V gene TRBV28 combines with J gene TRBJ2-5; tentatively, D is TRBD2 (5 bases). In germline, CDR1 is MDHEN, CDR2 SYDVKM. V gave up 2 bases and J gave up 7 bases, with 11 bases separating them. The CDR3 covers 13 residues. The CDR3 DNA is TGTGCCAGCAGTTTAGACCTGGGGAGGACCCAGTACTTC. It codes for CASSLDLGRTQYF.

The chain couples TRBV11-3 to TRBJ2-5; 7 nucleotides match TRBD1. This CDR3 has 14 amino acids. Per the germline V gene, CDR1 is SGHNT and CDR2 is YENEEA. The V segment lost 5 bases and the J segment 1 base; nucleotides outside the gene matches: 4. The CDR3 coding sequence is TGTGCCAGCAGCCCCGGGACAGCCCAAGAGACCCAGTACTTC. It encodes CASSPGTAQETQYF. Looking up the rest from reference TRBV11-3 and TRBJ2-5 gives the full variable domain: EAGVVQSPRYKIIEKKQPVAFWCNPISGHNTLYWYLQNLGQGPELLIRYENEEAVDDSQLPKDRFSAERLKGVDSTLKIQPAELGDSAVYLCASSPGTAQETQYFGPGTRLLVL.